Listed here are 21 T cell receptor beta chains from one sample, sequenced in a study of CD8+ T cells in alopecia areata. The treatment is: oral pan-JAK inhibitor, 5-10 mg twice daily. Reverse transcription of extracted RNA yielded cDNA, which provided the sequencing template. TCRdb keeps only in-frame clones here, not all; method: immunoSEQ multiplex PCR. The sample lists fewer than 100,000 clones, 70% to 80% seen once, with about 18% in the top ten. Sample: CD8+ T cells sorted from blood, taken at week 44, from a patient treated with tofacitinib. The receptors stem from a human donor with alopecia areata.

This rearrangement joins TRBV4-1 to TRBJ2-2, with 9 bases matching TRBD1. The J segment lost 4 bases and the V segment lost 3 bases, leaving 3 bases of the junction unmatched. Germline CDR1 and CDR2: MGHRA and YSYEKL. The CDR3 length is 15 residues. CDR3 sequence (DNA): TGCGCCAGCAGCCAGAGACAGGGGGGCACCGGGGAGCTGTTTTTT. Protein product: CASSQRQGGTGELFF.

This clone appeared a single time. The V call is TRBV19, the J call TRBJ1-1; D remains unclear. The germline V gene encodes CDR1 LNHDA and CDR2 SQIVND (reference sequence). This CDR3 comprises 14 residues. V was trimmed by 7 bases and J by 1 base, leaving 13 bases between them. Here the CDR3 reads CASTSTPSNTEAFF. The CDR3 DNA is TGTGCCAGTACTTCTACCCCATCGAACACTGAAGCTTTCTTT.

Concerning this clone itself: This sample also contains other DNA sequences that code for the same CDR3. The rearrangement links TRBV9 to TRBJ1-2; D is uncertain. This CDR3 is built from 13 residues. Germline values: CDR1 SGDLS, CDR2 YYNGEE. Trimming left V 0 bases short and J 2 bases short, with 5 bases between. The CDR3 sequence is CASSVARNYGYTF. In nucleotides, the CDR3 is TGTGCCAGCAGCGTAGCCCGGAACTATGGCTACACCTTC.

This chain links TRBV27 with TRBJ1-1; D is perhaps TRBD1 (5 bases). The length of the CDR3 is 13 residues. The V gene's germline CDR1 is MNHEY and CDR2 SMNVEV (reference sequence). The V end was cut by 3 bases, the J end by 6 bases, with 11 bases between. CDR3 DNA: TGTGCCAGCAGTTTGGGGGGAGGATCTGAAGCTTTCTTT. This codes for CASSLGGGSEAFF.

Note on this clone: No conserved phenylalanine or tryptophan ends this CDR3, so it is likely a read error. The V gene is TRBV14, the J gene TRBJ1-1; D ambiguous. V was trimmed by 0 bases and J by 6 bases, leaving 14 bases between them. The CDR3 sequence is 15 residues long. Germline CDR1 reads SGHDN; CDR2 reads FVKESK. CDR3 DNA: TGTGCCAGCAGCCAAGATCCCGGCCCCCTGGCTGAAGCTTTCCTT. Translation gives CASSQDPGPLAEAFL.

V gene TRBV29-1 combines with J gene TRBJ1-3; D is unresolved. This CDR3 region has 10 residues. Germline V gives CDR1 SQVTM, CDR2 ANQGSEA. V lost 7 bases and J 8 bases, leaving 9 bases between the germline ends. For the CDR3, the DNA is TGCAGCGCGTTGGTCGACACCATATATTTT. Translation: CSALVDTIYF.

The chain employs TRBV29-1 and TRBJ1-5; D remains ambiguous. The length of the CDR3 is 14 residues. Trimming left V 4 bases short and J 1 base short, with 11 bases between. Germline CDR1 SQVTM, CDR2 ANQGSEA. This CDR3 is CSVGPVLSNQPQHF. CDR3 DNA: TGCAGCGTTGGCCCTGTTTTGAGCAATCAGCCCCAGCATTTT.

This clone was found a few times. The chain joins TRBV13 to TRBJ2-7, with a possible D match to TRBD1 (5 bases). This CDR3 contains 14 residues. The germline CDR1 and CDR2 sequences are PRHDT and FYEKMQ (reference sequence). V lost 5 bases, J lost 4 bases, and 15 bases lay in between. Written as DNA, the CDR3 is TGTGCCAGCAGCCCTGGACACAGAGCATACGAGCAGTACTTC. As protein: CASSPGHRAYEQYF.

The chain is built from TRBV5-1 and TRBJ2-3, with D unresolved. The CDR3 consists of 15 residues. Germline V gene sequence: CDR1 SGHRS, CDR2 YFSETQ. V lost 3 bases and J 0 bases, leaving 11 bases between the germline ends. DNA of the CDR3: TGCGCCAGCAGCTCCGACTGGCCTAGCACAGATACGCAGTATTTT. This sequence encodes CASSSDWPSTDTQYF.

The count of this clone is one. The gene calls are TRBV7-2 and TRBJ1-1; no clear D gene. V shed 3 bases and J shed 0 bases, with 11 bases lying between them. There are 15 residues in the CDR3. Germline-derived CDR1 and CDR2 are SGHTA and FQGNSA. The CDR3 DNA is TGTGCCAGCAGCTTGAGCGTACGGGTGAACACTGAAGCTTTCTTT. Encoded protein: CASSLSVRVNTEAFF.

This clone was counted a few times. The J gene is TRBJ1-1, the V gene TRBV13; 7 bases line up with TRBD1. V gave up 4 bases and J gave up 0 bases; unmatched junction bases: 5. The CDR3 is 15 residues long. In germline, CDR1 is PRHDT, CDR2 FYEKMQ (reference sequence). The CDR3 DNA sequence: TGTGCCAGCAGCTCCAAACAGGGGATGAACACTGAAGCTTTCTTT. Translating gives CASSSKQGMNTEAFF.

The chain links TRBV5-6 to TRBJ2-1; TRBD2 agrees at 10 bases. Per the germline V gene, CDR1 is SGHDT and CDR2 is YYEEEE. The CDR3 covers 14 residues. Germline trimming cut 3 bases from V and 11 bases from J; bases unmatched to any gene: 8. In nucleotides, the CDR3 is TGTGCCAGCAGCTCAGGGCTAGCGGGGGATAAGCAGTTCTTC. Its translation is CASSSGLAGDKQFF.

The rearrangement links TRBV5-6 to TRBJ2-7; D perhaps matches TRBD1 (5 bases). Germline loops: CDR1 SGHDT, CDR2 YYEEEE. This CDR3 spans 14 amino acids. Trimming removed 0 bases at V and 2 bases at J, with 9 bases between. The CDR3 DNA reads as TGTGCCAGCAGCTTGGCCATAGGGGCCTACGAGCAGTACTTC. As protein: CASSLAIGAYEQYF.

The V call is TRBV29-1, the J call TRBJ1-1; D is unresolved. Trimming stripped 7 bases from V and 2 bases from J, with 11 bases between. Germline loops: CDR1 SQVTM, CDR2 ANQGSEA. The CDR3 has 12 amino acids. The CDR3 region has the DNA TGCAGCGCACTTGGCGGAAACACTGAAGCTTTCTTT. The encoded protein is CSALGGNTEAFF.

This chain uses TRBV19 with TRBJ1-2; D uncertain. CDR3 size: 14 residues. Trimming took 3 bases from V and 8 from J, leaving 16 bases between them. Germline-derived CDR1 and CDR2 are LNHDA and SQIVND (reference sequence). Written as DNA, the CDR3 is TGTGCCAGTAGTATGAGGCGGGATGGACGGGGCTACACCTTC. Translating it yields CASSMRRDGRGYTF.

V is TRBV27 and J is TRBJ2-3, with 7 positions matching TRBD2. The V gene's germline CDR1 is MNHEY and CDR2 SMNVEV (reference sequence). The CDR3 covers 16 residues. J gave up 1 base and V 2 bases, and 6 bases lay outside the gene matches. This CDR3 reads CASSLIVRGGTDTQYF. The CDR3 nucleotides read TGTGCCAGCAGTTTAATCGTTCGGGGGGGCACAGATACGCAGTATTTT.

This clone was seen only once. V and J are TRBV7-2 and TRBJ1-1; D is possibly TRBD1 (6 bases). Germline values: CDR1 SGHTA, CDR2 FQGNSA. Between the trimmed V and J ends, which lost 1 base and 4 bases, there was a span of 7 bases. The CDR3 consists of 13 residues. The DNA for the CDR3 is TGTGCCAGCAGCTTAGACAGGGCCACTGAAGCTTTCTTT. Residues: CASSLDRATEAFF.

The table lists this clone with a few counts. Germline and junction disagree at one end, which may indicate a read error. This rearrangement joins TRBV29-1 to TRBJ1-4; D remains unclear. The CDR3 extends over 13 amino acids. The germline V gene encodes CDR1 SQVTM and CDR2 ANQGSEA. CDR3 nucleotides: TGCAGCGCTGAAGACCCCGTGGATGAAAAACTGTTTTTT. Amino acids: CSAEDPVDEKLFF.

V is TRBV4-3 and J is TRBJ2-7, with no clear D. Germline-derived CDR1 and CDR2 are LGHNA and YSLEER. The CDR3 covers 16 residues. Trimming removed 0 bases from V and 4 bases from J, with 16 bases in between. The CDR3 region is CASSQDRSGTLYEQYF. CDR3 nucleotides: TGCGCCAGCAGCCAAGATAGAAGTGGAACCTTGTACGAGCAGTACTTC.

The genes are TRBV29-1 and TRBJ1-2; D gene unclear. The V and J ends lost 7 bases and 6 bases respectively, with 18 bases between them. The CDR3 extends over 13 amino acids. Germline V gene data show CDR1 as SQVTM and CDR2 as ANQGSEA. CDR3 nucleotide sequence: TGCAGCGCCACCTTCGGGATTGGAGATGGCTACACCTTC. Protein sequence: CSATFGIGDGYTF.

The chain recombines TRBV29-1 with TRBJ1-1; D might be TRBD1 (6 bases). Per germline, CDR1 SQVTM and CDR2 ANQGSEA. With 6 bases removed from V and 4 bases from J, the gap between germline ends came to 15 bases. The CDR3 extends over 13 amino acids. This CDR3 is CSVGTGGPTEAFF. The CDR3 DNA follows: TGCAGCGTCGGAACGGGGGGGCCCACTGAAGCTTTCTTT.